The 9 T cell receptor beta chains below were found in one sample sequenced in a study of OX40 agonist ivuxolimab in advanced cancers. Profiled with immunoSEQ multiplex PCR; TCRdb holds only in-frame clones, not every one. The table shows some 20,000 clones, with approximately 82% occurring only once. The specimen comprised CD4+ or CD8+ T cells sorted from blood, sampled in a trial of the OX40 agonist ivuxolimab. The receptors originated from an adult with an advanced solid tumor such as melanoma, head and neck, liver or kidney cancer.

CDR3 nucleotide sequence: TGTGCCAGCAGTTTTTCGGGACAGGCCTACGAGCAGTACTTC. It is translated as CASSFSGQAYEQYF. This chain joins TRBV27 and TRBJ2-7; 8 bases agree with TRBD1. The V gene end was trimmed by 3 bases and the J gene end by 2 bases; junction bases not matched to a gene: 3. The CDR3 has 14 amino acids. Germline CDR1 and CDR2: MNHEY and SMNVEV (reference sequence).

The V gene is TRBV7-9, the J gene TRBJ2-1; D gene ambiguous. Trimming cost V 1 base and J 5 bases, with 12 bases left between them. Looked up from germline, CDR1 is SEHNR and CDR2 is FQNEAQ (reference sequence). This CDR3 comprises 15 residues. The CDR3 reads CASSLGWMRHNEQFF. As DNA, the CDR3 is TGTGCCAGCAGCTTAGGTTGGATGCGCCACAATGAGCAGTTCTTC.

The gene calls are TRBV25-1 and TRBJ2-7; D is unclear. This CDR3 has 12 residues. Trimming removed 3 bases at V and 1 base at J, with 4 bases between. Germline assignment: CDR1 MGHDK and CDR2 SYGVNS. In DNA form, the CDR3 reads TGTGCCAGCAGTGATCGGTCCTACGAGCAGTACTTC. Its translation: CASSDRSYEQYF.

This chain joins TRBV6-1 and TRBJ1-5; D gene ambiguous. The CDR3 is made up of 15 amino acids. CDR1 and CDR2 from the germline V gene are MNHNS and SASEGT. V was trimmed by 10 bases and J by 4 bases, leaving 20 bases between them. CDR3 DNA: TGTGCCACCAAGAAAAGGGTACAGCTAAATCAGCCCCAGCATTTT. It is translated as CATKKRVQLNQPQHF.

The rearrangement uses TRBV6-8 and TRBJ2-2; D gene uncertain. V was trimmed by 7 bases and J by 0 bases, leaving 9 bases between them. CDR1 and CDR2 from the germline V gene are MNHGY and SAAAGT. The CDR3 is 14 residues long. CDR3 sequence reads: CASIVQTNTGELFF. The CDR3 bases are TGTGCCAGCATAGTACAAACGAACACCGGGGAGCTGTTTTTT.

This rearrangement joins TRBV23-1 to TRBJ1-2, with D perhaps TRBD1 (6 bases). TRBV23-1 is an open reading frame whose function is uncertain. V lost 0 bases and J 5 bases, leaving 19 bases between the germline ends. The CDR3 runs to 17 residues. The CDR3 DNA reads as TGCGCCAGCAGTCAATCGGCGCGCGATGGGGGCCAGTATGGCTACACCTTC. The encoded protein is CASSQSARDGGQYGYTF.

The CDR3 bases are TGTGCCAGCAGACCACTCAGCTCCTACGAGCAGTACTTC. Translation: CASRPLSSYEQYF. The gene calls are TRBV27 and TRBJ2-7; D gene ambiguous. The CDR3 totals 13 residues. The germline V gene has CDR1 MNHEY and CDR2 SMNVEV (reference sequence). With 6 bases removed from V and 0 bases from J, the gap between germline ends came to 9 bases.

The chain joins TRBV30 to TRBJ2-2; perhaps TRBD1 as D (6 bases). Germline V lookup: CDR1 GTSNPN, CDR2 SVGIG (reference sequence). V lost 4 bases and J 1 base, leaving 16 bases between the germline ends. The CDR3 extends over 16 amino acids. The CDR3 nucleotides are TGTGCCTGGATGCCCCAGACAGGAGAGAACACCGGGGAGCTGTTTTTT. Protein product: CAWMPQTGENTGELFF.

The CDR3 DNA is TGTGCCAGTAGTATGAATGAGGGCCGGGGCACTGAAGCTTTCTTT. Translating gives CASSMNEGRGTEAFF. This chain joins TRBV19 and TRBJ1-1; D is ambiguous. This CDR3 has 15 amino acids. Germline values: CDR1 LNHDA, CDR2 SQIVND (reference sequence). V was cut by 3 bases and J by 4 bases, with 15 bases left in between.